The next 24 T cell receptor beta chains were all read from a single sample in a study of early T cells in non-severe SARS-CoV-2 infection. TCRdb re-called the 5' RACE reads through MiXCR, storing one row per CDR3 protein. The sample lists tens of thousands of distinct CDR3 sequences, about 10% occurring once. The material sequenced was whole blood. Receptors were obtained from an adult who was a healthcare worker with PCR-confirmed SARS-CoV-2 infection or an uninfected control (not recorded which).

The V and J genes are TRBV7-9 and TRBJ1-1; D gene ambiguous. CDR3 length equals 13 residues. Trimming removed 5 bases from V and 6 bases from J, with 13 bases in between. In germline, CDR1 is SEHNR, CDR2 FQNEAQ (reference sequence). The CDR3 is CASSQTGNSEAFF. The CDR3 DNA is TGTGCCAGCAGCCAGACGGGGAATTCTGAAGCTTTCTTT.

The CDR3 region is CSTQLWSQETQYF. CDR3 coding DNA: TGCTCAACCCAACTCTGGTCGCAAGAGACCCAGTACTTC. The chain is built from TRBV20-1 and TRBJ2-5; D is undetermined. The length of the CDR3 is 13 residues. CDR1 is DFQATT and CDR2 is SNEGSKA in the germline V gene (reference sequence).

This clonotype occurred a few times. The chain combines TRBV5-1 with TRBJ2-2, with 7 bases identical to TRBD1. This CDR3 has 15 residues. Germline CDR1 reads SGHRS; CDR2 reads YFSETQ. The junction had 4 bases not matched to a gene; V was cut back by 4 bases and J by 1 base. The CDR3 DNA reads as TGCGCCAGCAGCGGTAGGACAGGGAACACCGGGGAGCTGTTTTTT. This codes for CASSGRTGNTGELFF. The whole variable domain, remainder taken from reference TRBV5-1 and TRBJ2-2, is KAGVTQTPRYLIKTRGQQVTLSCSPISGHRSVSWYQQTPGQGLQFLFEYFSETQRNKGNFPGRFSGRQFSNSRSEMNVSTLELGDSALYLCASSGRTGNTGELFFGEGSRLTVL.

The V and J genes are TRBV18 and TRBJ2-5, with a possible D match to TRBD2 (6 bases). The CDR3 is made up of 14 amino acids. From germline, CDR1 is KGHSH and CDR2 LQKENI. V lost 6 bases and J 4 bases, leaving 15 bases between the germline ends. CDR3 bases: TGTGCCAGCTCTGGGGACCAGGGAGGAGAGACCCAGTACTTC. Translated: CASSGDQGGETQYF.

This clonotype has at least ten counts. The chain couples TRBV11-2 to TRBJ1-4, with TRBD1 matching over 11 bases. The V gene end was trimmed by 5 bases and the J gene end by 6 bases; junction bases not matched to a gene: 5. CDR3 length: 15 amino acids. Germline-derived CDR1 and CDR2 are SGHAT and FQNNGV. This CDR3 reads CASSPWDRGDEKLFF. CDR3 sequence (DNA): TGTGCCAGCAGCCCCTGGGACAGGGGGGATGAAAAACTGTTTTTT.

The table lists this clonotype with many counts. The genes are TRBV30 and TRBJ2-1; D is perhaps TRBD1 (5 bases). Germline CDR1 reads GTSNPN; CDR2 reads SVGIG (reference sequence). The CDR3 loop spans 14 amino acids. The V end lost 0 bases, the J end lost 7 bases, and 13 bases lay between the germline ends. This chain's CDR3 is CAWSVQASGNEQFF. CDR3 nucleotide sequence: TGTGCCTGGAGTGTACAGGCCTCTGGAAATGAGCAGTTCTTC.

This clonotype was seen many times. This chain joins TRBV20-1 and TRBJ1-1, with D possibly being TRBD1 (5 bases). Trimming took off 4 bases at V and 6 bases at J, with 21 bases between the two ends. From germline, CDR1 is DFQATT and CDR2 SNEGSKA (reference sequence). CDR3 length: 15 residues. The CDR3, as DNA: TGCAGTGCTAAGGACGCAAGGGGTGGTGGAGCTGAAGCTTTCTTT. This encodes CSAKDARGGGAEAFF.

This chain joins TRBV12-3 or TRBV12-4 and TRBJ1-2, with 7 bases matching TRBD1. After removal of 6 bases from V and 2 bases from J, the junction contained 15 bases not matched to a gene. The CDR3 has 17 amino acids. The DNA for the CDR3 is TGTGCCAGCAGACTTTCCCTACAGGGGCGGTCGAACTATGGCTACACCTTC. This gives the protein CASRLSLQGRSNYGYTF.

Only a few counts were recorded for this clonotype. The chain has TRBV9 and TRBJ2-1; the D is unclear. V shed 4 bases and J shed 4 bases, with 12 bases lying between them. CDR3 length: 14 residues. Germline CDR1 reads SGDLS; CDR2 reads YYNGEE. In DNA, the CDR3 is TGTGCCAGCAGCTCTTTTGGGCGGTACAATGAGCAGTTCTTC. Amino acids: CASSSFGRYNEQFF.

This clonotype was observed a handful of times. The chain's CDR3 is CASSPLAGINEQFF. CDR3 DNA sequence: TGTGCCAGCTCACCACTTGCAGGAATAAATGAGCAGTTCTTC. The chain links TRBV18 to TRBJ2-1, with D unresolved. The CDR3 is 14 amino acids. Trimming removed 1 base from V and 7 bases from J, with 11 bases in between. CDR1 is KGHSH and CDR2 is LQKENI in the germline V gene.

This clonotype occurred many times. CDR3 bases: TGCAGTGTCAGCGGGACAGGGGTCACAGATACGCAGTATTTT. Its protein is CSVSGTGVTDTQYF. The chain recombines TRBV20-1 with TRBJ2-3; TRBD1 matches 10 bases. With 7 bases clipped from V and 2 bases from J, the junction kept 6 bases outside the gene matches. The CDR3 is 14 residues long. Germline V gives CDR1 DFQATT, CDR2 SNEGSKA (reference sequence).

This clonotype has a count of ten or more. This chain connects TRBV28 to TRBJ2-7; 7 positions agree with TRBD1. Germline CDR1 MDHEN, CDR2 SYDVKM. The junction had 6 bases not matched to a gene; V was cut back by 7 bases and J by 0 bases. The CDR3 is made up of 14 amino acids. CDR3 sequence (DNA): TGTGCCAGCATTTCGGGACAGAGCTCCTACGAGCAGTACTTC. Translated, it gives CASISGQSSYEQYF.

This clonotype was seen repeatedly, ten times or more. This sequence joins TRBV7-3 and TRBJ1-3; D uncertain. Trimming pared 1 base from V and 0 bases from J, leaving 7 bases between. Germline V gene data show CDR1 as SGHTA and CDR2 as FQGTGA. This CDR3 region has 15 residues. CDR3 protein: CASSLNGLSGNTIYF. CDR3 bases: TGTGCCAGCAGCTTAAATGGTCTCTCTGGAAACACCATATATTTT.

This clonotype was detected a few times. The CDR3 loop reads CASTLGLAGAHTQYF. The CDR3 DNA reads TGTGCCAGTACCCTAGGACTAGCGGGAGCCCATACGCAGTATTTT. The chain recombines TRBV19 with TRBJ2-3, with 13 positions matching TRBD2. The V gene end was trimmed by 7 bases and the J gene end by 7 bases; junction bases not matched to a gene: 8. Germline loops: CDR1 LNHDA, CDR2 SQIVND (reference sequence). The CDR3 contains 15 residues.

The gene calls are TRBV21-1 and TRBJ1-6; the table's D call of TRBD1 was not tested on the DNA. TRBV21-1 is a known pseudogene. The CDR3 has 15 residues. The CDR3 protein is CASSRGQGHNSPLHF. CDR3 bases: TGTGCCAGCAGCAGGGGACAGGGACATAATTCACCCCTCCACTTT.

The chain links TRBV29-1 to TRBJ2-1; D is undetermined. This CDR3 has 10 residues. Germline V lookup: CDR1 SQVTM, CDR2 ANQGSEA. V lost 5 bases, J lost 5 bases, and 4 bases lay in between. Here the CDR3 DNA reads TGCAGCGTTAGAGACAATGAGCAGTTCTTC. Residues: CSVRDNEQFF.

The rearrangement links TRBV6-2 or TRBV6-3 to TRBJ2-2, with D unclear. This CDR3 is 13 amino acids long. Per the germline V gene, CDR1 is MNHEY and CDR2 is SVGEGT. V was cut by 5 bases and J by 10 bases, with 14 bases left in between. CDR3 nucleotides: TGTGCCAGCAGTCCCCGGTCCTCAGAGGAGCTGTTTTTT. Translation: CASSPRSSEELFF.

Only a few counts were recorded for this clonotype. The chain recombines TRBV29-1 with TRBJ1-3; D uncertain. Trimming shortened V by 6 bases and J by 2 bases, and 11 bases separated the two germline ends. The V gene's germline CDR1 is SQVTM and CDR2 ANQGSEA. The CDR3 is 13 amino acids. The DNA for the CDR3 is TGCAGCGTGCGGGAGATAGCTGGAAACACCATATATTTT. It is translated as CSVREIAGNTIYF.

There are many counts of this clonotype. CDR3 DNA: TGTGCCATCAGTGATGTTGGGGTTGGTAAGGAGCAGTACTTC. It encodes CAISDVGVGKEQYF. This rearrangement joins TRBV10-3 to TRBJ2-7; no reliable D call. This CDR3 contains 14 residues. V lost 3 bases and J 7 bases, leaving 16 bases between the germline ends. The V gene's germline CDR1 is ENHRY and CDR2 SYGVKD.

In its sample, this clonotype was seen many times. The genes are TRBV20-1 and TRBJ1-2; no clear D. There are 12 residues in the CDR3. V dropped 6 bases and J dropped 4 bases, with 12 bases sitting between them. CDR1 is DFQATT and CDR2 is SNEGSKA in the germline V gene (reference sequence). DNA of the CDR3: TGCAGTGCCATTGAGAGTGGCTATGGCTACACCTTC. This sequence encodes CSAIESGYGYTF.

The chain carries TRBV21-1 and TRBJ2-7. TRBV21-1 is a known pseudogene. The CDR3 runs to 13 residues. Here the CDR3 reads CASSKGPSYEQYF. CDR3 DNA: TGTGCCAGCAGCAAAGGGCCCTCCTACGAGCAGTACTTC.

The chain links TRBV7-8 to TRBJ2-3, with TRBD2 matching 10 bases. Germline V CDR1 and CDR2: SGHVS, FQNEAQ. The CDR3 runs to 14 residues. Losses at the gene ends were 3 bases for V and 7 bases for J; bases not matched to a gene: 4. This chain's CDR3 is CASSFSGGLNTQYF. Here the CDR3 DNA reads TGTGCCAGCAGCTTTAGCGGGGGGCTGAATACGCAGTATTTT.

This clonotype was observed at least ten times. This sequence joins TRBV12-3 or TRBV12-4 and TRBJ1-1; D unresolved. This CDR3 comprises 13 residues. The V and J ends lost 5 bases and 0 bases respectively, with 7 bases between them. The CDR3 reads CASSVFMNTEAFF. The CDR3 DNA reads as TGTGCCAGCAGTGTGTTCATGAACACTGAAGCTTTCTTT.

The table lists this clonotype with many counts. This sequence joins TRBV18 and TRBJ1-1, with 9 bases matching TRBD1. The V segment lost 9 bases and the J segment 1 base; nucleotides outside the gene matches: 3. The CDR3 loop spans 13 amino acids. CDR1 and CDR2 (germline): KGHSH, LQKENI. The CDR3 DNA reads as TGTGCCAGTTTGGGACAGGGGAACACTGAAGCTTTCTTT. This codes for CASLGQGNTEAFF.